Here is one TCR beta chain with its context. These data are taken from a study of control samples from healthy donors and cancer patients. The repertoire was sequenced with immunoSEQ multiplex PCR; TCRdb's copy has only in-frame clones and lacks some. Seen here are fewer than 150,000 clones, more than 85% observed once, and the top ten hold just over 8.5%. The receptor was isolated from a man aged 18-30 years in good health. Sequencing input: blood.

CDR3 amino acids: CAISESDGTNTGELFF. In nucleotides, the CDR3 is TGTGCCATCAGTGAGTCCGATGGGACTAACACCGGGGAGCTGTTTTTT. The V and J genes are TRBV10-3 and TRBJ2-2, with a possible D match to TRBD2 (6 bases). From germline, CDR1 is ENHRY and CDR2 SYGVKD. Trimming took off 0 bases at V and 2 bases at J, with 10 bases between the two ends. The CDR3 totals 16 residues.